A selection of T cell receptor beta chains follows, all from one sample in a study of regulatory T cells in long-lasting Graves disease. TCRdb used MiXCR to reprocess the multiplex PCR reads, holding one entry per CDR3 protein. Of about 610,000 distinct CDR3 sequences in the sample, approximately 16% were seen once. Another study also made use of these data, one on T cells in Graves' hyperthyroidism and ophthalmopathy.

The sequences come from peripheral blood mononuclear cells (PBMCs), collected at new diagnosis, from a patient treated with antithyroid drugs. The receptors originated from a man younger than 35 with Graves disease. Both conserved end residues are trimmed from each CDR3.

CDR3aa: ASSYHDRAYGYT; j_gene: TRBJ1-2; v_gene: TRBV7-9
CDR3aa: ASSTWATGEGSPLH; j_gene: TRBJ1-6; v_gene: TRBV7-2
CDR3aa: ASSLGLAGAGEQF; j_gene: TRBJ2-1; v_gene: TRBV11-2
CDR3aa: ASSPGVDGNPKNTEAF; j_gene: TRBJ1-1; v_gene: TRBV5-1
CDR3aa: ASSGGQLNTEAF; j_gene: TRBJ1-1; v_gene: TRBV5-1
CDR3aa: ASRAGDRGHWELF; j_gene: TRBJ2-2; v_gene: TRBV6-1
CDR3aa: ATSELHRTEQF; j_gene: TRBJ2-1; v_gene: TRBV24-1
CDR3aa: ASSRDGGTGELF; j_gene: TRBJ2-2; v_gene: TRBV5-1
CDR3aa: ASSSIREQY; j_gene: TRBJ2-7; v_gene: TRBV12-3/TRBV12-4
CDR3aa: ASSKTQSGFLSEKLF; j_gene: TRBJ1-4; v_gene: TRBV27
CDR3aa: ASSLNPGRNYGYT; j_gene: TRBJ1-2; v_gene: TRBV7-9
CDR3aa: ASSLGFRRDYEQF; j_gene: TRBJ2-1; v_gene: TRBV11-2
CDR3aa: ASSAGVGGYT; j_gene: TRBJ1-2; v_gene: TRBV27
CDR3aa: ASSLSSGTGIYEQY; j_gene: TRBJ2-7; v_gene: TRBV19
CDR3aa: ASSLSLRGQDSTDTQY; j_gene: TRBJ2-3; v_gene: TRBV3-1
CDR3aa: ASSLRTGLGGGDEKLF; j_gene: TRBJ1-4; v_gene: TRBV18